This T cell receptor (beta chain) was documented in a study of beta chain features in type 1 diabetes. This clone showed up many times. Deletions cut 1 base from V and 4 bases from J, with 0 bases between. Germline lookup yields CDR1 SGHAT and CDR2 FQNNGV. The CDR3 extends over 11 amino acids. Expressed TCRB transcripts were sequenced because the entire RNA isolate underwent reverse transcription. Generated by immunoSEQ multiplex PCR, the TCRdb table keeps only in-frame clones and is missing some. This sample yields under 300,000 clones, of which roughly 30% are seen a single time; roughly 4% belongs to the top ten.

V is TRBV11-2 and J is TRBJ2-3, with D unresolved. The sequencing sample was made of central memory CD4+ T cells from blood. The sequence was collected from a man aged 30 to 39 in good health. The CDR3: CASSLADTQYF. As DNA, the CDR3 is TGTGCCAGCAGCTTAGCAGATACGCAGTATTTT.